Each of the 2 T cell receptor beta chains below was sequenced from the same sample in a study of T cell responses to AZD1222 COVID-19 vaccine. The repertoire was sequenced with immunoSEQ multiplex PCR; TCRdb's copy has only in-frame clones and lacks some. Among 140,000 to 150,000 clones listed, around 90% were seen once. Sequenced material: peripheral blood, taken on day 0 of MenACWY control vaccination. The receptor source for this set is an adult in good health.

V gene TRBV19 combines with J gene TRBJ2-2; D is uncertain. The CDR3 runs 13 residues. The V end was cut by 3 bases, the J end by 6 bases, with 8 bases between. Per germline, CDR1 LNHDA and CDR2 SQIVND (reference sequence). CDR3 amino acids: CASSIGHSGELFF. The CDR3 DNA sequence: TGTGCCAGTAGTATTGGGCACTCCGGGGAGCTGTTTTTT.

The chain's CDR3 is CASSLTSGSSYNEQFF. The CDR3 nucleotides read TGTGCCAGCAGTTTGACTAGCGGGAGCTCCTACAATGAGCAGTTCTTC. The chain recombines TRBV27 with TRBJ2-1; 12 bases align to TRBD2. Losses at the gene ends were 3 bases for V and 0 bases for J; bases not matched to a gene: 0. The CDR3 covers 16 residues. The germline gives CDR1 MNHEY, CDR2 SMNVEV (reference sequence).